This T cell receptor beta chain emerged from a study of Tregs in tolerant kidney transplant recipients. Points from the study as a whole: The most relevant donor-specific Treg TCRbeta repertoire apparently came from expansion with activated donor B cells. Findings come from small patient numbers and require larger validation. This study did not directly address biological reproducibility.

The J segment lost 2 bases and the V segment lost 7 bases, leaving 5 bases of the junction unmatched. CDR1 MNHEY and CDR2 SVGAGI come from the germline V gene. The CDR3 runs 14 residues. Sequencing was performed with immunoSEQ multiplex PCR; in TCRdb, only in-frame clones are kept and a portion is missing. The sample lists about 120,000 clones; roughly 92% were seen once. CD4+CD25+CD127- Tregs, CD4+CD25- non-Tregs, CD4 and CD8 cells were sorted. Comment on this clone: Its antigen remains unidentified.

This sequence was found in a human donor in good health. The rearrangement joins TRBV6-5 to TRBJ1-2; 9 nucleotides align to TRBD1. The sample taken for sequencing was CD4+ T cells from blood. The CDR3 nucleotides are TGTGCCAGCAAAGTCGGACAGGGGAACTATGGCTACACCTTC. Its protein is CASKVGQGNYGYTF.